This passage covers 10 T cell receptor delta chains from one sample sequenced in a study of gamma-delta T cells after stem cell transplantation (dated by TCRdb to 2016 to 2017). The library was made by RT-PCR. Sequencing used an Illumina MiSeq. The public reads were reprocessed by TCRdb using CATT, and rows of matching DNA were later combined. Within this sample are about 2,000 delta-chain clones, with over 20% of them counted one time only. The biggest ten clones account for over 25% of the sample. The sequenced material came from gamma-delta T cells. These receptor sequences come from a human donor. It is not recorded whose cells these are; they may come from a transplant donor.

This clone was seen a handful of times. The chain carries TRDV1 and TRDJ1; the D gene is possibly TRDD2 (5 bases). With 0 bases removed from V and 2 bases from J, the gap between germline ends came to 19 bases. Germline CDR1 reads TSWWSYY; CDR2 reads QGS. The CDR3 extends over 18 amino acids. The CDR3 DNA is TGTGCTCTTGGGGAACTCTGGCCTTCGGCGTACGTAACCGATAAACTCATCTTT. Protein: CALGELWPSAYVTDKLIF.

Judged by abundance, this clone is medium-sized. The V and J genes are TRDV2 and TRDJ1, with 11 positions matching TRDD3. The CDR3 loop spans 16 amino acids. V shed 3 bases, J shed 1 base, and the junction held 6 bases outside the gene matches. The germline CDR1 and CDR2 sequences are GEAIGNYY and EKD. The CDR3 DNA is TGTGCCTGTGACGTACTGGGGGATAAAGGCACCGATAAACTCATCTTT. This sequence encodes CACDVLGDKGTDKLIF.

Details on this clone: This clone may be a read error of a much larger clone one base away. The chain has TRDV2 and TRDJ1; TRDD3 matches 7 bases. This CDR3 spans 16 amino acids. V lost 1 base, J lost 1 base, and 8 bases stayed unmatched. The V gene's germline CDR1 is GEAIGNYY and CDR2 EKD. CDR3 DNA sequence: TGTGCCTGTGACACTCCCGTGGATACGCGCACCGATAAACTCATCTTT. This translates into CACDTPVDTRTDKLIF.

On this clone: A much larger clone lies one base from this, so it may be a read error. This same CDR3 is encoded by further DNA sequences in the sample. The J gene is TRDJ1, the V gene TRDV2; D unresolved. The CDR3 length is 16 residues. Germline V gene sequence: CDR1 GEAIGNYY, CDR2 EKD. The CDR3 sequence is CACDTGGRFHTDKLIF. CDR3 DNA: TGTGCCTGTGACACGGGTGGGAGATTTCACACTGATAAACTCATCTTT.

By sample share, this clone is medium-sized. V usage is TRDV2 and J usage is TRDJ1; TRDD3 matches 8 bases. The germline CDR1 and CDR2 sequences are GEAIGNYY and EKD. The CDR3 contains 19 residues. With 3 bases clipped from V and 0 bases from J, the junction kept 17 bases outside the gene matches. This chain's CDR3 is CACDPVLGAHPHYTDKLIF. The CDR3 region has the DNA TGTGCCTGTGACCCCGTACTGGGGGCCCACCCCCACTACACCGATAAACTCATCTTT.

This clone is medium-sized (0.01 to 0.1%) within its sample. The chain combines TRDV2 with TRDJ1; 10 nucleotides line up with TRDD3. Per the germline V gene, CDR1 is GEAIGNYY and CDR2 is EKD. The CDR3 is 17 amino acids. The V segment lost 0 bases and the J segment 5 bases; nucleotides outside the gene matches: 11. The CDR3 region is CACDTVGRLGDKDKLIF. The CDR3 DNA follows: TGTGCCTGTGACACCGTCGGGCGTCTGGGGGATAAAGATAAACTCATCTTT.

This clone ranks as medium-sized. This chain connects TRDV2 to TRDJ3; 7 bases line up with TRDD3. V lost 0 bases and J lost 5; bases outside the gene matches: 9. The CDR3 consists of 18 residues. Germline CDR1 is GEAIGNYY and CDR2 is EKD. The CDR3 DNA is TGTGCCTGTGACACCGTGGGGGACGAAGTCGGGGACACCCGACAGATGTTTTTC. Translation: CACDTVGDEVGDTRQMFF.

As to this clone: The mismatch at residue 10 between this DNA's translation and the TCRdb protein of a much larger clone likely reflects a read error; the protein shown is translated from the DNA. The chain combines TRDV2 with TRDJ1; TRDD3 aligns across 9 bases. This CDR3 spans 16 amino acids. V was pared by 4 bases and J by 1 base, with 9 bases of the junction left unmatched. CDR1 and CDR2 from the germline V gene are GEAIGNYY and EKD. The CDR3 reads CACDLLGEESTDKLIF. CDR3 DNA sequence: TGTGCCTGTGATTTACTGGGGGAGGAAAGCACCGATAAACTCATCTTT.

As for this clone: A much larger clonotype is one base distant, so this may be a read error. The rearrangement joins TRDV2 to TRDJ1; unclear D gene. The CDR3 covers 14 residues. The germline gives CDR1 GEAIGNYY, CDR2 EKD. CDR3 loop: CARDTLENTDKLIF. CDR3 coding DNA: TGTGCCCGTGACACCCTGGAGAACACCGATAAACTCATCTTT.

This clone is categorized as medium-sized. Within the sample, other DNA sequences also encode this same CDR3. The chain combines TRDV2 with TRDJ1; 11 nucleotides agree with TRDD3. CDR3 length equals 16 residues. V was clipped by 4 bases and J by 1 base; unmatched bases: 7. Germline CDR1 and CDR2: GEAIGNYY and EKD. The CDR3 sequence: CACEPLGDTGTDKLIF. As DNA, the CDR3 is TGTGCCTGTGAACCTCTGGGGGATACAGGCACCGATAAACTCATCTTT.